Each of the 24 T cell receptor beta chains below was sequenced from the same sample in a study of radiotherapy plus CTLA-4 blockade in lung cancer. This table comes from immunoSEQ multiplex PCR, and its TCRdb copy is limited to in-frame clones, with some not included. Among under 65,000 clones, approximately 80% were seen once, and the ten largest hold 2% to 3%. The sequences come from peripheral blood, collected from a patient treated with radiotherapy plus ipilimumab. The origin of the receptors is a human donor with non-small cell lung cancer whose response to radiotherapy plus ipilimumab could not be evaluated.

This clone was seen a handful of times. This chain connects TRBV9 to TRBJ2-2; D is unclear. V was pared by 0 bases and J by 5 bases, with 5 bases between. From germline, CDR1 is SGDLS and CDR2 YYNGEE. This CDR3 comprises 13 residues. CDR3 nucleotides: TGTGCCAGCAGCGTAGTGGAGACCGGGGAGCTGTTTTTT. Translated: CASSVVETGELFF.

The chain joins TRBV7-3 to TRBJ2-2; 7 bases map to TRBD2. The CDR3 sequence is 15 residues long. From germline, CDR1 is SGHTA and CDR2 FQGTGA. Trimming took 2 bases from V and 6 from J; bases not matched to a gene: 6. CDR3 bases: TGTGCCAGCAGCTTAGTAGCGGGCGTTTCCGGGGAGCTGTTTTTT. Residues: CASSLVAGVSGELFF.

This clone was seen a few times. V gene TRBV14 combines with J gene TRBJ1-2, with 10 bases matching TRBD1. V trimming: 2 bases; J trimming: 6 bases; junction bases outside the gene matches: 15. The length of the CDR3 is 18 residues. Looked up from germline, CDR1 is SGHDN and CDR2 is FVKESK. The CDR3 is CASSQLYLGTGERNGYTF. For the CDR3, the DNA is TGTGCCAGCAGCCAACTTTACCTCGGGACAGGGGAGCGGAATGGCTACACCTTC. Full variable domain (outside the CDR3, taken from reference TRBV14 and TRBJ1-2): EAGVTQFPSHSVIEKGQTVTLRCDPISGHDNLYWYRRVMGKEIKFLLHFVKESKQDESGMPNNRFLAERTGGTYSTLKVQPAELEDSGVYFCASSQLYLGTGERNGYTFGSGTRLTVV.

This chain joins TRBV11-2 and TRBJ2-7; TRBD2 matches 7 bases. The V segment lost 1 base and the J segment 0 bases; nucleotides outside the gene matches: 6. Per germline, CDR1 SGHAT and CDR2 FQNNGV. The CDR3 totals 16 residues. CDR3 residues: CASSLGAGAISYEQYF. The CDR3 nucleotides read TGTGCCAGCAGCTTAGGGGCGGGAGCGATCTCCTACGAGCAGTACTTC.

This rearrangement joins TRBV7-2 to TRBJ1-2; D might be TRBD1 (5 bases). Germline values: CDR1 SGHTA, CDR2 FQGNSA. The CDR3 contains 15 residues. Trimming removed 5 bases at V and 6 bases at J, with 19 bases between. The CDR3 nucleotides read TGTGCCAGCAGCCCCACGCGGGGGGGTTGGAATGGCTACACCTTC. It yields the protein CASSPTRGGWNGYTF.

The gene calls are TRBV2 and TRBJ2-7; 11 bases match TRBD2. J lost 6 bases, V lost 5 bases, and 12 bases had no gene match. The CDR3 runs to 16 residues. Germline CDR1 SNHLY, CDR2 FYNNEI. CDR3 residues: CASSSSGRAEVSEQYF. The DNA for the CDR3 is TGTGCCAGCAGTAGTAGCGGGAGGGCCGAAGTGAGCGAGCAGTACTTC.

This clone has a single count. DNA for the CDR3: TGTGCCAGCAGGCAGGTATGGGGCCCGGATACGCAGTATTTT. Protein sequence: CASRQVWGPDTQYF. V is TRBV6-1 and J is TRBJ2-3, with D possibly matching TRBD1 (5 bases). V was cut by 6 bases and J by 6 bases, with 16 bases left in between. The V gene's germline CDR1 is MNHNS and CDR2 SASEGT. The CDR3 runs 14 residues.

The chain links TRBV5-1 to TRBJ2-2, with TRBD1 identical over 10 bases. The J segment lost 3 bases and the V segment lost 6 bases, leaving 5 bases of the junction unmatched. The CDR3 is made up of 15 amino acids. Germline V gene data show CDR1 as SGHRS and CDR2 as YFSETQ. The CDR3 loop is CASNPGTGDTGELFF. The CDR3 region has the DNA TGCGCCAGCAATCCCGGGACAGGGGACACCGGGGAGCTGTTTTTT.

The CDR3 DNA is TGTGCCAGCAGCTTAGGCAGAACAGATACGCAGTATTTT. The encoded protein is CASSLGRTDTQYF. The rearrangement uses TRBV7-8 and TRBJ2-3; D is uncertain. The germline gives CDR1 SGHVS, CDR2 FQNEAQ. The CDR3 is made up of 13 amino acids. The ends were cut back, 1 base at V and 3 bases at J, with 5 bases in the middle.

V usage is TRBV7-9 and J usage is TRBJ2-3; 9 bases agree with TRBD2. The V and J ends lost 2 bases and 6 bases, in that order; junction bases with no gene match: 3. The CDR3 runs to 14 residues. Germline V lookup: CDR1 SEHNR, CDR2 FQNEAQ (reference sequence). Written as DNA, the CDR3 is TGTGCCAGCAGCTTAAGTCTAGCGGGGGATACGCAGTATTTT. Translation: CASSLSLAGDTQYF.

V and J are TRBV5-8 and TRBJ1-2; a weak D match, TRBD1 (5 bases). In germline, CDR1 is SGHTS, CDR2 YDEGEE. The CDR3 has 15 amino acids. Trimming pared 4 bases from V and 5 bases from J, leaving 18 bases between. The chain's CDR3 is CASSMDIASGYGYTF. CDR3 sequence (DNA): TGTGCCAGCAGCATGGACATCGCCTCAGGGTATGGCTACACCTTC.

J is TRBJ1-4 and V is TRBV7-2, with 8 bases identical to TRBD1. This CDR3 region has 17 residues. V trimming: 5 bases; J trimming: 8 bases; junction bases outside the gene matches: 16. Germline V lookup: CDR1 SGHTA, CDR2 FQGNSA. CDR3 amino acids: CASSPGRDRSPTEKLFF. CDR3 nucleotides: TGTGCCAGCAGCCCCGGACGGGACAGGAGCCCTACCGAAAAACTGTTTTTT.

The chain carries TRBV2 and TRBJ1-2; D possibly corresponds to TRBD1 (5 bases). Germline CDR1 is SNHLY and CDR2 is FYNNEI. This CDR3 is built from 14 residues. Trimming took 3 bases from V and 0 from J, leaving 8 bases between them. CDR3 sequence reads: CASSDETANYGYTF. The CDR3, as DNA: TGTGCCAGCAGTGACGAGACAGCTAACTATGGCTACACCTTC. Full variable domain (rest looked up from reference TRBV2 and TRBJ1-2): EPEVTQTPSHQVTQMGQEVILRCVPISNHLYFYWYRQILGQKVEFLVSFYNNEISEKSEIFDDQFSVERPDGSNFTLKIRSTKLEDSAMYFCASSDETANYGYTFGSGTRLTVV.

This rearrangement joins TRBV2 to TRBJ2-1; D call uncertain. Germline values: CDR1 SNHLY, CDR2 FYNNEI. CDR3 length: 15 amino acids. The V and J ends lost 7 bases and 5 bases respectively, with 18 bases between them. The CDR3 here is CASNPTRTLNNEQFF. The CDR3 nucleotides read TGTGCCAGCAACCCAACTCGCACTCTTAACAATGAGCAGTTCTTC.

In DNA, the CDR3 is TGTGCCAGCAGTTTAGGGGGCAGTACTAATGAAAAACTGTTTTTT. It yields the protein CASSLGGSTNEKLFF. The chain couples TRBV28 to TRBJ1-4; TRBD1 is a possible D gene (6 bases). The CDR3 consists of 15 residues. Germline CDR1 MDHEN, CDR2 SYDVKM. The ends were cut back, 2 bases at V and 2 bases at J, with 9 bases in the middle.

The genes are TRBV30 and TRBJ2-7; 12 nucleotides align to TRBD2. The V gene's germline CDR1 is GTSNPN and CDR2 SVGIG (reference sequence). The CDR3 is 15 amino acids. The junction had 11 bases not matched to a gene; V was cut back by 8 bases and J by 3 bases. The CDR3 here is CALTGLAGLNYEQYF. CDR3 bases: TGTGCCCTCACGGGACTAGCGGGTTTAAACTACGAGCAGTACTTC.

This chain joins TRBV7-9 and TRBJ1-1; weak D call: TRBD1 (6 bases). V was cut by 3 bases and J by 10 bases, with 18 bases left in between. This CDR3 contains 14 residues. Germline CDR1 SEHNR, CDR2 FQNEAQ (reference sequence). CDR3 sequence (DNA): TGTGCCAGCAGCTTCGCAGGGGACCCTCGAGCAGCTTTCTTT. Translated: CASSFAGDPRAAFF. The whole variable domain, filled in from reference TRBV7-9 and TRBJ1-1, reads DTGVSQNPRHKITKRGQNVTFRCDPISEHNRLYWYRQTLGQGPEFLTYFQNEAQLEKSRLLSDRFSAERPKGSFSTLEIQRTEQGDSAMYLCASSFAGDPRAAFFGQGTRLTVV.

This chain connects TRBV9 to TRBJ2-2, with D unresolved. The V end lost 1 base, the J end lost 5 bases, and 6 bases lay between the germline ends. Germline V gives CDR1 SGDLS, CDR2 YYNGEE. CDR3 size: 13 residues. The CDR3 region is CASSVLMTGELFF. As DNA, the CDR3 is TGTGCCAGCAGCGTATTAATGACCGGGGAGCTGTTTTTT. The variable domain in full, with the rest retrieved from reference TRBV9 and TRBJ2-2, is DSGVTQTPKHLITATGQRVTLRCSPRSGDLSVYWYQQSLDQGLQFLIQYYNGEERAKGNILERFSAQQFPDLHSELNLSSLELGDSALYFCASSVLMTGELFFGEGSRLTVL.

The chain joins TRBV7-2 to TRBJ2-5; 8 nucleotides match TRBD2. Germline CDR1 SGHTA, CDR2 FQGNSA. Germline trimming cut 1 base from V and 2 bases from J; bases unmatched to any gene: 9. CDR3 length equals 17 residues. CDR3 sequence reads: CASSLGPPGGTQETQYF. The DNA for the CDR3 is TGTGCCAGCAGCTTAGGGCCCCCGGGGGGGACTCAAGAGACCCAGTACTTC.

This clone is deemed medium-sized. The chain recombines TRBV4-2 with TRBJ2-7; a weak D match, TRBD2 (5 bases). The CDR3 extends over 14 amino acids. CDR1 LGHNA and CDR2 YNFKEQ come from the germline V gene. Trimming removed 0 bases from V and 6 bases from J, with 12 bases in between. The DNA for the CDR3 is TGTGCCAGCAGCCAAGAGGCAACTAGGTCCGAGCAGTACTTC. Its protein product is CASSQEATRSEQYF.

V usage is TRBV5-4 and J usage is TRBJ2-5; the match to TRBD1 covers 8 bases. Germline V gene data show CDR1 as SGHNT and CDR2 as YYREEE (reference sequence). The CDR3 length is 13 residues. V lost 4 bases to trimming and J lost 2 bases; unmatched junction nucleotides: 1. The CDR3 DNA reads as TGTGCCAGCAGCGGGGACAGGCAAGAGACCCAGTACTTC. It yields the protein CASSGDRQETQYF.

J is TRBJ2-1 and V is TRBV4-2; 13 bases fit TRBD2. The V segment lost 0 bases and the J segment 8 bases; nucleotides outside the gene matches: 10. Germline assignment: CDR1 LGHNA and CDR2 YNFKEQ. The CDR3 runs 18 residues. CDR3 coding DNA: TGTGCCAGCAGCCAAGAAGGACTAGCGGGAGATAAGAAGTATGAGCAGTTCTTC. Protein: CASSQEGLAGDKKYEQFF.

The J gene is TRBJ2-7, the V gene TRBV6-6; possibly TRBD2 for D (5 bases). V lost 7 bases and J 5 bases, leaving 12 bases between the germline ends. The CDR3 has 12 amino acids. Germline lookup yields CDR1 MNHNY and CDR2 SVGAGI (reference sequence). CDR3 in DNA: TGTGCCAGCATGGGAGCCGGGGACGAGCAGTACTTC. This codes for CASMGAGDEQYF.

This clone was observed a few times. The CDR3 protein is CASCPRGNTIYF. DNA for the CDR3: TGTGCCAGCTGCCCCAGGGGAAACACCATATATTTT. The V and J genes are TRBV2 and TRBJ1-3; D is undetermined. CDR3 length: 12 amino acids. Germline CDR1 is SNHLY and CDR2 is FYNNEI. Trimming took off 8 bases at V and 4 bases at J, with 9 bases between the two ends.